Listed here are 14 T cell receptor beta chains from one sample, sequenced in a study of cytomegalovirus exposure and HLA in healthy donors. The PCR employed 60 Vbeta primers together with 13 Jbeta primers. Libraries were prepared by immunoSEQ multiplex PCR; TCRdb keeps only in-frame clonotypes and omits some of them. The sample includes around 150,000 clones, around 79% of them seen just once. The sequenced sample was PBMCs. These receptors were obtained from a human donor in good health.

The rearrangement uses TRBV27 and TRBJ2-5; D perhaps matches TRBD1 (6 bases). CDR1 is MNHEY, CDR2 SMNVEV, per germline (reference sequence). V lost 4 bases and J lost 4, with 13 bases in between. The CDR3 loop spans 14 amino acids. In nucleotides, the CDR3 is TGTGCCAGCAGTTACAGGGTTGGGGGAGAGACCCAGTACTTC. This sequence encodes CASSYRVGGETQYF.

The chain recombines TRBV5-8 with TRBJ1-2; TRBD1 matches at 7 bases. This CDR3 comprises 15 residues. The V gene end was trimmed by 4 bases and the J gene end by 4 bases; junction bases not matched to a gene: 10. Germline values: CDR1 SGHTS, CDR2 YDEGEE. The CDR3 is CASSLTGEFGYGYTF. The CDR3 DNA reads TGTGCCAGCAGCCTCACAGGGGAATTCGGCTATGGCTACACCTTC. The full variable domain, rest sourced from reference TRBV5-8 and TRBJ1-2, is EAGVTQSPTHLIKTRGQQATLRCSPISGHTSVYWYQQALGLGLQFLLWYDEGEERNRGNFPPRFSGRQFPNYSSELNVNALELEDSALYLCASSLTGEFGYGYTFGSGTRLTVV.

V and J are TRBV30 and TRBJ2-5, with 7 bases matching TRBD1. Matching the DNA end better, TRBJ2-7 makes the J call doubtful. Germline loops: CDR1 GTSNPN, CDR2 SVGIG (reference sequence). CDR3 length: 13 residues. CDR3 coding DNA: TGTGCCTGGAACAGGGGTGTAACCTACGAGCAGTACTTC. Translating gives CAWNRGVTYEQYF.

The chain links TRBV9 to TRBJ2-3, with a possible D match to TRBD2 (7 bases). The CDR3 has 16 residues. Deletions cut 4 bases from V and 2 bases from J, with 17 bases between. CDR1 is SGDLS and CDR2 is YYNGEE in the germline V gene. This chain's CDR3 is CASSQKGGGNTDTQYF. Here the CDR3 DNA reads TGTGCCAGCAGCCAGAAGGGGGGAGGGAACACAGATACGCAGTATTTT.

The chain employs TRBV10-1 and TRBJ2-1; 7 bases are shared with TRBD1. Germline V lookup: CDR1 WNHNN, CDR2 SYGVQD (reference sequence). The CDR3 is 13 amino acids. Trimming at V came to 6 bases and at J to 4 bases, leaving 3 bases not matched to a gene. The CDR3, as DNA: TGCGCCAGCAGCGTGGGACAGTACAATGAGCAGTTCTTC. Its translation: CASSVGQYNEQFF.

As to this clone: Other DNA sequences of this sample code for an identical CDR3. The chain combines TRBV27 with TRBJ2-7, with D hard to call. The ends were cut back, 8 bases at V and 3 bases at J, with 8 bases in the middle. The CDR3 runs to 11 residues. Germline V gives CDR1 MNHEY, CDR2 SMNVEV (reference sequence). The CDR3 protein is CASGTYYEQYF. The CDR3 coding sequence is TGTGCCAGCGGTACCTACTACGAGCAGTACTTC.

This chain links TRBV18 with TRBJ1-6; perhaps TRBD1 as D (6 bases). The CDR3 contains 16 residues. Trimming stripped 3 bases from V and 5 bases from J, with 14 bases between. CDR1 KGHSH and CDR2 LQKENI come from the germline V gene. The CDR3 DNA reads as TGTGCCAGCTCACCTGTGGGGGCTCGGGATAATTCACCCCTCCACTTT. Translated, it gives CASSPVGARDNSPLHF.

The chain recombines TRBV6-6 with TRBJ2-7, with D possibly being TRBD1 (6 bases). Germline V gene sequence: CDR1 MNHNY, CDR2 SVGAGI (reference sequence). Trimming left V 0 bases short and J 1 base short, with 13 bases between. The CDR3 runs to 16 residues. The DNA for the CDR3 is TGTGCCAGCAGTTACTCGAAGGACAGTCCGTCCTACGAGCAGTACTTC. Amino acids: CASSYSKDSPSYEQYF.

The rearrangement uses TRBV7-9 and TRBJ2-1; maybe TRBD1 (6 bases). V gave up 5 bases and J gave up 7 bases, with 9 bases separating them. The CDR3 covers 12 residues. The germline CDR1 and CDR2 sequences are SEHNR and FQNEAQ (reference sequence). The CDR3 region is CASSMGANEQFF. Here the CDR3 DNA reads TGTGCCAGCAGCATGGGGGCTAATGAGCAGTTCTTC.

This chain connects TRBV30 to TRBJ2-3; 12 bases fit TRBD2. Germline V gives CDR1 GTSNPN, CDR2 SVGIG (reference sequence). The CDR3 loop spans 15 amino acids. With 5 bases clipped from V and 3 bases from J, the junction kept 6 bases outside the gene matches. CDR3 residues: CAWGLAGGRTDTQYF. As DNA, the CDR3 is TGTGCCTGGGGCCTAGCGGGGGGGCGAACAGATACGCAGTATTTT.

This clone showed up just a few times. This chain joins TRBV7-7 and TRBJ2-5; D might be TRBD1 (6 bases). The CDR3 runs to 15 residues. Looked up from germline, CDR1 is SSHAT and CDR2 is FNYEAQ (reference sequence). Trimming removed 5 bases at V and 5 bases at J, with 18 bases between. The CDR3 nucleotides read TGTGCCAGCAGCCTCGCCGGGACATGGTCTGAGACCCAGTACTTC. Translation gives CASSLAGTWSETQYF.

This clone was observed a handful of times. The CDR3: CASSPRVGDIATNEKLFF. CDR3 DNA sequence: TGCGCCAGCAGCCCCCGTGTTGGAGATATTGCAACTAATGAAAAACTGTTTTTT. The gene calls are TRBV4-3 and TRBJ1-4; no reliable D call. This CDR3 has 18 amino acids. Germline CDR1 and CDR2: LGHNA and YSLEER. Deletions cut 4 bases from V and 0 bases from J, with 18 bases between.

This clone has more than one count but fewer than ten. This chain links TRBV9 with TRBJ1-2; D remains unclear. This CDR3 comprises 13 residues. The germline gives CDR1 SGDLS, CDR2 YYNGEE. The V gene lost 4 bases and the J gene lost 4 bases, with 11 bases spanning the gap. The CDR3 region has the DNA TGTGCCAGCAGCCCTTCTGAGGCCTATGGCTACACCTTC. Its protein is CASSPSEAYGYTF.

The CDR3 DNA sequence: TGTGCCAGTAGTATTAATGGAGGGTTAGAGACCCAGTACTTC. Translation gives CASSINGGLETQYF. This chain uses TRBV19 with TRBJ2-5; tentatively, D is TRBD2 (6 bases). The CDR3 has 14 amino acids. Germline V CDR1 and CDR2: LNHDA, SQIVND (reference sequence). V lost 3 bases and J lost 4, with 12 bases in between.